This T cell receptor beta chain was captured by sequencing in a study of metastatic and nonmetastatic thyroid tumors. Study in general: Thyroid patients, malignant and benign, had repertoires compared across blood and tumor or nodule tissue. General study results and limits: The reported finding was significantly higher TCR beta diversity in malignant thyroid tumors relative to benign nodules, in blood and tumor.

The germline CDR1 and CDR2 sequences are LNHNV and YYDKDF (reference sequence). V lost 1 base and J 2 bases, leaving 9 bases between the germline ends. The CDR3 runs 14 residues. No treatment had been given to any patient before thyroid surgery. The table lists this clone with many counts. Antigen specificity is unknown. TCRdb called clones again from the PCR reads with MiXCR. The sample has tens of thousands of clones, 25% to 30% seen once. J is TRBJ2-7 and V is TRBV15; a weak D match, TRBD2 (6 bases). Material: blood. This receptor was identified in a female donor with papillary thyroid cancer or a benign thyroid nodule (not recorded which). Some clones in this sample may be carry-over from other donors' samples. The CDR3 bases are TGTGCCACCAGCAGAGCCCGACTAGCCTACGAGCAGTACTTC. As protein: CATSRARLAYEQYF.